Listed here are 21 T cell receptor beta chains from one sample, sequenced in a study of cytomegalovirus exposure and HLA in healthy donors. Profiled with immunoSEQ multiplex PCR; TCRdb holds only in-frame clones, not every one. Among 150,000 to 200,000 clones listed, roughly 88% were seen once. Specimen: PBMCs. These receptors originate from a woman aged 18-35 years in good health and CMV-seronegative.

CDR3 nucleotide sequence: TGTGCCAGCACGGCTGGGGGAGGAGGCTACACCTTC. It specifies CASTAGGGGYTF. This chain links TRBV7-2 with TRBJ1-2; TRBD1 might be the D (5 bases). Trimming left V 7 bases short and J 8 bases short, with 14 bases between. The CDR3 length is 12 residues. Per the germline V gene, CDR1 is SGHTA and CDR2 is FQGNSA.

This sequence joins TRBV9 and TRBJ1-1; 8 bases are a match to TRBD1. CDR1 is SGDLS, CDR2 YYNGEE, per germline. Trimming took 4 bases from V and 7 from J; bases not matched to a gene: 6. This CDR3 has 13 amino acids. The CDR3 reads CASSPQGADEAFF. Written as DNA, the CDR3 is TGTGCCAGCAGCCCGCAGGGGGCGGATGAAGCTTTCTTT.

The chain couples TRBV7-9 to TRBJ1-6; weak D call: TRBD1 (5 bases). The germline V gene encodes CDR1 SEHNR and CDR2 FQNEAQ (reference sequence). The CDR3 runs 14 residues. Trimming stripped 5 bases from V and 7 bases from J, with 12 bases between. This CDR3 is CASSGQGTNSPLHF. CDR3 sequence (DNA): TGTGCCAGCAGCGGCCAGGGTACCAATTCACCCCTCCACTTT. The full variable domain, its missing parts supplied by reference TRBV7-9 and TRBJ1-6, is DTGVSQNPRHKITKRGQNVTFRCDPISEHNRLYWYRQTLGQGPEFLTYFQNEAQLEKSRLLSDRFSAERPKGSFSTLEIQRTEQGDSAMYLCASSGQGTNSPLHFGNGTRLTVT.

Here the CDR3 DNA reads TGTGCCTGGAGAAGTTGGTCCTACACAGATACGCAGTATTTT. Residues: CAWRSWSYTDTQYF. V and J are TRBV30 and TRBJ2-3; unclear D gene. The germline V and J ends were trimmed by 3 bases and 2 bases, with 12 bases remaining between them. The CDR3 contains 14 residues. In germline, CDR1 is GTSNPN, CDR2 SVGIG (reference sequence).

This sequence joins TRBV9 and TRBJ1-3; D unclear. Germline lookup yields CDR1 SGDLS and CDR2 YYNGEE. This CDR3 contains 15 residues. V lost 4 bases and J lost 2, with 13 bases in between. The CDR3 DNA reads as TGTGCCAGCAGCCAATCGACTACAACTGGAAACACCATATATTTT. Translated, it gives CASSQSTTTGNTIYF.

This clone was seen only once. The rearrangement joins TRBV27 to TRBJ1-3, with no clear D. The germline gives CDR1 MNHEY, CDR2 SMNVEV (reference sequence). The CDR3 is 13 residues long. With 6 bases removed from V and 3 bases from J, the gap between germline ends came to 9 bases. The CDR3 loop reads CASRGLSGNTIYF. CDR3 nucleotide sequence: TGTGCCAGCAGGGGCCTCAGTGGAAACACCATATATTTT.

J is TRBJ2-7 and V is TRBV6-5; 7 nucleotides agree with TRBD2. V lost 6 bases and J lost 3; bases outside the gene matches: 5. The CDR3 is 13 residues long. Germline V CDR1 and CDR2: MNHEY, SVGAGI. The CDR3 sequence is CASRPQRDYEQYF. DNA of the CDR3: TGTGCCAGCAGGCCACAGCGGGACTACGAGCAGTACTTC.

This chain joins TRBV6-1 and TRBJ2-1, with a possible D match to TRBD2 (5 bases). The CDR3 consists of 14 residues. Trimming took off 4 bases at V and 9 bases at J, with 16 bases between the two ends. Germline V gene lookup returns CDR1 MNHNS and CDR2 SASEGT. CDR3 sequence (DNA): TGTGCCAGCAGTGGATCGGGTAAAGGAGGTGAGCAGTTCTTC. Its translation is CASSGSGKGGEQFF.

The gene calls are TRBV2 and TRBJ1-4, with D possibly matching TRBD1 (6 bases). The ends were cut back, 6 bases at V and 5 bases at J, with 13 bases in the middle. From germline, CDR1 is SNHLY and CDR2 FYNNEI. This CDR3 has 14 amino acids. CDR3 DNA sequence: TGTGCCAGCAGCCCCCTGGGGACAAATGAAAAACTGTTTTTT. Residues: CASSPLGTNEKLFF.

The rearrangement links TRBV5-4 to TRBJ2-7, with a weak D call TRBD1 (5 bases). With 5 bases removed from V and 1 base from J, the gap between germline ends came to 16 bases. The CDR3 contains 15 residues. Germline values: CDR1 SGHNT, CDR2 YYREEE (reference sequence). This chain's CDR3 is CASSSRLDTSYEQYF. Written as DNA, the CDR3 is TGTGCCAGCAGTTCTCGACTGGACACGTCCTACGAGCAGTACTTC.

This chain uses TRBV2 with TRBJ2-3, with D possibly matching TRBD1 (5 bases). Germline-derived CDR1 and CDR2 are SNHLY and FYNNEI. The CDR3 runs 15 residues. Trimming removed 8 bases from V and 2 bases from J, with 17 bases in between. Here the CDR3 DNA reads TGTGCCAGCGTTCAGGGTGGCAGGGCCACAGATACGCAGTATTTT. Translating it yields CASVQGGRATDTQYF.

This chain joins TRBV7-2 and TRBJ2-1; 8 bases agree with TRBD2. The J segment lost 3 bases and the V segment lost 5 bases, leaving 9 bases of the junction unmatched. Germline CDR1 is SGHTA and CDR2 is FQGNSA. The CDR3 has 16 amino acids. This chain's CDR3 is CASSPRAGGVYNEQFF. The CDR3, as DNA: TGTGCCAGCAGCCCCCGGGCGGGAGGAGTCTACAATGAGCAGTTCTTC.

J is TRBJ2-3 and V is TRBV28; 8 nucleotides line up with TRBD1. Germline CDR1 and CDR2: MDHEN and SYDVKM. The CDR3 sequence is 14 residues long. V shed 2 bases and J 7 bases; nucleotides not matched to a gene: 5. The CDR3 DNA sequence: TGTGCCAGCAGTTTAGGACAGGGCCCATATACGCAGTATTTT. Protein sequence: CASSLGQGPYTQYF.

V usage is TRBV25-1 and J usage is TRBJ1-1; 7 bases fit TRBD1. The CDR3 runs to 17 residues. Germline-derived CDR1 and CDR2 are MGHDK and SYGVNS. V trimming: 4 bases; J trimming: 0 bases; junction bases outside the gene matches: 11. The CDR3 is CASSAPWAGGLNTEAFF. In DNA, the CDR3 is TGTGCCAGCAGTGCTCCCTGGGCAGGGGGACTGAACACTGAAGCTTTCTTT.

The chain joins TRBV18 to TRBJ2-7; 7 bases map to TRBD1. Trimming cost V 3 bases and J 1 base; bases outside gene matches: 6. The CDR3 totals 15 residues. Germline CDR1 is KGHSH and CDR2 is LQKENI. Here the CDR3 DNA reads TGTGCCAGCTCACCGGGACAGACCGAGTCCTACGAGCAGTACTTC. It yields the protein CASSPGQTESYEQYF. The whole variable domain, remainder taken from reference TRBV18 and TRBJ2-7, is NAGVMQNPRHLVRRRGQEARLRCSPMKGHSHVYWYRQLPEEGLKFMVYLQKENIIDESGMPKERFSAEFPKEGPSILRIQQVVRGDSAAYFCASSPGQTESYEQYFGPGTRLTVT.

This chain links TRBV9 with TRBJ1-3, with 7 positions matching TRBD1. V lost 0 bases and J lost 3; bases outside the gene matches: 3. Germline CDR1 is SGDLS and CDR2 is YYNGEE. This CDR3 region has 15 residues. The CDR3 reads CASSVGPGGGNTIYF. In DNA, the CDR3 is TGTGCCAGCAGCGTAGGTCCAGGGGGTGGAAACACCATATATTTT.

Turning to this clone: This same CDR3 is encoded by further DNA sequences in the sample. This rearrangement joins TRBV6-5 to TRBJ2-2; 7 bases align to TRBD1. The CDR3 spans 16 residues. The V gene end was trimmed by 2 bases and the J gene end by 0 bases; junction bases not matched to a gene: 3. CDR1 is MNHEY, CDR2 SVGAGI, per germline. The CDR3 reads CASSYQTGTNTGELFF. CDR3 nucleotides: TGTGCCAGCAGTTACCAGACAGGGACGAACACCGGGGAGCTGTTTTTT.

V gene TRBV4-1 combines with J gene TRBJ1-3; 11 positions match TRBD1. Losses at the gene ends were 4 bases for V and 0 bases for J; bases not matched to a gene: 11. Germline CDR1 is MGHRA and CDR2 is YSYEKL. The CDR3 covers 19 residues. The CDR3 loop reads CASSPSGTGGPDSGNTIYF. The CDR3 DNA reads TGCGCCAGCAGCCCCTCAGGGACAGGGGGGCCTGACTCTGGAAACACCATATATTTT.

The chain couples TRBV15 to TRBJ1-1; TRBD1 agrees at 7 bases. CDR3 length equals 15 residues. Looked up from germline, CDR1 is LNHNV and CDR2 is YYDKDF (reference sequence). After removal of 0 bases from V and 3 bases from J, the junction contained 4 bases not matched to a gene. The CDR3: CATSRDQGVYTEAFF. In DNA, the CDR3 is TGTGCCACCAGCAGAGATCAGGGGGTGTACACTGAAGCTTTCTTT. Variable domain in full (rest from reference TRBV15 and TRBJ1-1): DAMVIQNPRYQVTQFGKPVTLSCSQTLNHNVMYWYQQKSSQAPKLLFHYYDKDFNNEADTPDNFQSRRPNTSFCFLDIRSPGLGDTAMYLCATSRDQGVYTEAFFGQGTRLTVV.

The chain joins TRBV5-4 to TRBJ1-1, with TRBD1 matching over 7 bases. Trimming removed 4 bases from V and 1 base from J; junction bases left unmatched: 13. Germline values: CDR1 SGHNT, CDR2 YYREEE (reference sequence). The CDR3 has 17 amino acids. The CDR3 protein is CASSPGDRPNGNTEAFF. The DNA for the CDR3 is TGTGCCAGCAGCCCGGGGGACAGACCTAACGGGAACACTGAAGCTTTCTTT.

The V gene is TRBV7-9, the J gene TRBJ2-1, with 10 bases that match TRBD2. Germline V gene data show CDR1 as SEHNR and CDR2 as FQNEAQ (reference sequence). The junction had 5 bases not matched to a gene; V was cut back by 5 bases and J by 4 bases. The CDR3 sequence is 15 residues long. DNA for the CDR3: TGTGCCAGCAGCCCTCCGGGACTAGCGTACAATGAGCAGTTCTTC. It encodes CASSPPGLAYNEQFF.